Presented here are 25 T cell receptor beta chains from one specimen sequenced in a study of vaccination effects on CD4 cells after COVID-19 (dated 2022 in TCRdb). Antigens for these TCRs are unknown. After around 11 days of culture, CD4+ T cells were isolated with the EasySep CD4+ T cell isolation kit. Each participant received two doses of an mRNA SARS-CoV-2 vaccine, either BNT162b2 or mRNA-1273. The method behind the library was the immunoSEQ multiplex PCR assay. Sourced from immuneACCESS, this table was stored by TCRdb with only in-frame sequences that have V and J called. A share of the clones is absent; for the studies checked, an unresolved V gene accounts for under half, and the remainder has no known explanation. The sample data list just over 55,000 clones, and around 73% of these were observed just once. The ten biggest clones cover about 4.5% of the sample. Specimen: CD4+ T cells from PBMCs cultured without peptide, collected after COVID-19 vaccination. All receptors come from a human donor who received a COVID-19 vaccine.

Here the CDR3 DNA reads TGTGCCAGCAGTTTTGCAGGACTAGCGAGGAATGAGCAGTTCTTC. Its protein product is CASSFAGLARNEQFF. The J gene is TRBJ2-1, the V gene TRBV28; 9 bases map to TRBD2. Germline assignment: CDR1 MDHEN and CDR2 SYDVKM. Unmatched junction bases numbered 7, after V lost 3 bases and J lost 7 bases. The CDR3 extends over 15 amino acids.

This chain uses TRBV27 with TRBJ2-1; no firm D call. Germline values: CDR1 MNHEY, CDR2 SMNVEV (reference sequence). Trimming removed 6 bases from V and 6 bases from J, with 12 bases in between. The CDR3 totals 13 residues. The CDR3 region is CASSAKPLNEQFF. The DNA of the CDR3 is TGTGCCAGCAGCGCAAAGCCCCTCAATGAGCAGTTCTTC.

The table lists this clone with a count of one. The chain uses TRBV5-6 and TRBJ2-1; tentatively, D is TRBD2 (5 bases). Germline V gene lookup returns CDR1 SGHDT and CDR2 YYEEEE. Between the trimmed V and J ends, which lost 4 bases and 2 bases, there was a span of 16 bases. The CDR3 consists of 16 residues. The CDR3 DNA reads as TGTGCCAGCAGCCCCCTATCGAGCGGAGCCTACAATGAGCAGTTCTTC. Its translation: CASSPLSSGAYNEQFF.

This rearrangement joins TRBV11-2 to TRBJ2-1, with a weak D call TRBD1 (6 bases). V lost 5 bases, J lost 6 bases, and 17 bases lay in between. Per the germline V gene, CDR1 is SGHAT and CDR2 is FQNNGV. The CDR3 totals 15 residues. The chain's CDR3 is CASSPRGFRVNEQFF. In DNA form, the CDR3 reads TGTGCCAGCAGCCCCAGGGGTTTCCGAGTCAATGAGCAGTTCTTC.

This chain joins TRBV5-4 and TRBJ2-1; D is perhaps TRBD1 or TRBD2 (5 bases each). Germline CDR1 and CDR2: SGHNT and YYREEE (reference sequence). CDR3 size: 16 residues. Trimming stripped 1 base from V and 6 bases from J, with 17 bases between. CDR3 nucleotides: TGTGCCAGCAGCTTGTCCCATTCAGGGAGAATCAATGAGCAGTTCTTC. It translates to CASSLSHSGRINEQFF.

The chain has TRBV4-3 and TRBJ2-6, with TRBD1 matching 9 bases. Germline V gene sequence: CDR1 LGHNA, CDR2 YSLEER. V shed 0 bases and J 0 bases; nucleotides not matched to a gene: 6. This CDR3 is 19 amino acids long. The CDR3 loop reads CASSQESGTGLSGANVLTF. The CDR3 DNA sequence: TGCGCCAGCAGCCAAGAGAGCGGGACAGGGCTCTCTGGGGCCAACGTCCTGACTTTC.

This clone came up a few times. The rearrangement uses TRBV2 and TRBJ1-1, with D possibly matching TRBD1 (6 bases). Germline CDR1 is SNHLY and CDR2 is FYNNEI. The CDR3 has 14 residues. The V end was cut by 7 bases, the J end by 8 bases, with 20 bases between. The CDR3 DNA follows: TGTGCCAGCACCGGGGGCCGGGGGATTGGGGAAGCTTTCTTT. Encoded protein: CASTGGRGIGEAFF.

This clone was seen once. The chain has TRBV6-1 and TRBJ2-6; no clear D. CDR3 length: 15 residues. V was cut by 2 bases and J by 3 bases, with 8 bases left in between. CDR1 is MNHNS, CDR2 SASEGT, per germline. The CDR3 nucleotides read TGTGCCAGCAGTGAAAAGGTATATGGGGCCAACGTCCTGACTTTC. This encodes CASSEKVYGANVLTF.

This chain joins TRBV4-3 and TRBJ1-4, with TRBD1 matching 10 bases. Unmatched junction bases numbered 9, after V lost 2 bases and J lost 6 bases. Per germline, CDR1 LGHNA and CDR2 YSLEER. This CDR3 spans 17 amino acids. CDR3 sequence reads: CASSQRTAGTGDEKLFF. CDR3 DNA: TGCGCCAGCAGCCAACGCACCGCCGGGACAGGGGATGAAAAACTGTTTTTT.

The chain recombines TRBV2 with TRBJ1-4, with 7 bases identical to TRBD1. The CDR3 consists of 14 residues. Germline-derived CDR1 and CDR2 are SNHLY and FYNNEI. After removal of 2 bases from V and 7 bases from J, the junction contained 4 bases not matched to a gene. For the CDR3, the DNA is TGTGCCAGCAGTGAACAGGGGGTTTTTGAAAAACTGTTTTTT. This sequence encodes CASSEQGVFEKLFF.

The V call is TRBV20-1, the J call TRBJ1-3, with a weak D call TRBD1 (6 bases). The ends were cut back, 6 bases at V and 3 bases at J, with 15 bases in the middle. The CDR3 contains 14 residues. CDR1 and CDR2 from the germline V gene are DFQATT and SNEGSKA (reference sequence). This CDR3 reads CSASIGGNGNTIYF. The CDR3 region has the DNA TGCAGTGCCAGTATAGGGGGAAATGGAAACACCATATATTTT.

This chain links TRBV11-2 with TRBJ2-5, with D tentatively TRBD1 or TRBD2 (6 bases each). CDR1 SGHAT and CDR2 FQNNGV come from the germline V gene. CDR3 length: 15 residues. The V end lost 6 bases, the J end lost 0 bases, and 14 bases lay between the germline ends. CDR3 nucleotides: TGTGCCAGCAGTCGCCACGGGGGCAACCAAGAGACCCAGTACTTC. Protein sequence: CASSRHGGNQETQYF.

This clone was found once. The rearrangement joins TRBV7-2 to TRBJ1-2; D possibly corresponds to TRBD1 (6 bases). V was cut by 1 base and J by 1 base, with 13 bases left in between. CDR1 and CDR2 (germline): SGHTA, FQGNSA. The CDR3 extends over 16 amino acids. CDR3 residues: CASSLGYGGGNYGYTF. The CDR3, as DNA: TGTGCCAGCAGCTTAGGGTACGGGGGCGGTAACTATGGCTACACCTTC.

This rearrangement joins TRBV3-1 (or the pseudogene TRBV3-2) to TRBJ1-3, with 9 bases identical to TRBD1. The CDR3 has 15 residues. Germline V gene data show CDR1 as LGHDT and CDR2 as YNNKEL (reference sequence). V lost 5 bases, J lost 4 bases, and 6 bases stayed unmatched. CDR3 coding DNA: TGTGCCAGCAGCGCCCGGGACAGGGCCGGAAACACCATATATTTT. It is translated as CASSARDRAGNTIYF.

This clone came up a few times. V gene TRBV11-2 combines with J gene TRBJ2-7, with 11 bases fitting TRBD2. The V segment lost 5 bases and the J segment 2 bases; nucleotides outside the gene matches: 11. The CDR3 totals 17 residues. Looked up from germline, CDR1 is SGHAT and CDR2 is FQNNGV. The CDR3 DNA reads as TGTGCCAGCAGCCTACTCTTTGGGACTAGCGGAGCCTACGAGCAGTACTTC. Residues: CASSLLFGTSGAYEQYF.

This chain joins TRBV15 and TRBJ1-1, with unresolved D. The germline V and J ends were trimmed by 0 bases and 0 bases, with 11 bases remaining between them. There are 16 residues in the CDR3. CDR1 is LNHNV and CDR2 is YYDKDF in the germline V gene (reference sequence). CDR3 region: CATSRDPRDMNTEAFF. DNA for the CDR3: TGTGCCACCAGCAGAGATCCTCGGGATATGAACACTGAAGCTTTCTTT.

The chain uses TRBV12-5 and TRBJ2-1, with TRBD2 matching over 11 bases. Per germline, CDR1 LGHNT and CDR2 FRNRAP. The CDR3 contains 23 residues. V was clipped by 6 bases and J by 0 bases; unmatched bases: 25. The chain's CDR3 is CASGPWGPLPGLAGGVSYNEQFF. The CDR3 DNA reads TGTGCTAGTGGGCCCTGGGGCCCCCTCCCCGGGCTAGCGGGAGGAGTCTCCTACAATGAGCAGTTCTTC.

The DNA for the CDR3 is TGTGCCTGGACTCCCTTGGCTGGAGGAGAGACCCAGTACTTC. It yields the protein CAWTPLAGGETQYF. V and J are TRBV30 and TRBJ2-5; a weak D match, TRBD2 (5 bases). V was cut by 4 bases and J by 4 bases, with 16 bases left in between. In germline, CDR1 is GTSNPN, CDR2 SVGIG (reference sequence). The CDR3 is 14 residues long.

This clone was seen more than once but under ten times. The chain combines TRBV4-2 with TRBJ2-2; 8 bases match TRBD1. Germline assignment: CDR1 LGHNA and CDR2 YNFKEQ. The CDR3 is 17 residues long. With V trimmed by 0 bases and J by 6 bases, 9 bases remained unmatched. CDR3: CASSQEGGRGRAGELFF. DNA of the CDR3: TGTGCCAGCAGCCAAGAGGGTGGCAGGGGGCGAGCCGGGGAGCTGTTTTTT.

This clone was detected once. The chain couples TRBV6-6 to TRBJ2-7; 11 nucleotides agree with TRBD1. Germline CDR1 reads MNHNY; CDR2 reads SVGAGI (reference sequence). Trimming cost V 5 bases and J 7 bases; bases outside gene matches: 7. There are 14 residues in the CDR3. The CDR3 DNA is TGTGCCAGCAGTCCTGGACAGGGGGCGCGGGAGCAGTACTTC. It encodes CASSPGQGAREQYF.

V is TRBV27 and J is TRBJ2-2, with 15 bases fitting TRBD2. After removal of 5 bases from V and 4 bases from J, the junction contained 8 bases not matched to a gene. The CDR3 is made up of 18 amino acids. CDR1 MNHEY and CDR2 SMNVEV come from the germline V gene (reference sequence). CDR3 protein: CASSPSGLAGGLTGELFF. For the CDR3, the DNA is TGTGCCAGCAGTCCCTCGGGACTAGCGGGAGGCCTCACCGGGGAGCTGTTTTTT.

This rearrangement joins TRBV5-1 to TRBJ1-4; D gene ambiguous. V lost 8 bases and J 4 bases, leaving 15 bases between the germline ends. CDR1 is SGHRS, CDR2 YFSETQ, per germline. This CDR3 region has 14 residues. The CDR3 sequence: CASKVDGVNEKLFF. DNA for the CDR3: TGCGCCAGTAAAGTGGACGGAGTTAATGAAAAACTGTTTTTT. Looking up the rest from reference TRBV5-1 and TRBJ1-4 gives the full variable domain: KAGVTQTPRYLIKTRGQQVTLSCSPISGHRSVSWYQQTPGQGLQFLFEYFSETQRNKGNFPGRFSGRQFSNSRSEMNVSTLELGDSALYLCASKVDGVNEKLFFGSGTQLSVL.

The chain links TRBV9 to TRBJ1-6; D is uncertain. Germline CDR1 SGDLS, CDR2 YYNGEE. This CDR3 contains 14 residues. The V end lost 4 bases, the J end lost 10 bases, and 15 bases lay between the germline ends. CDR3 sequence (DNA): TGTGCCAGCAGCAGGGCCGACGGGAGATCACCCCTCCACTTT. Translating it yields CASSRADGRSPLHF.

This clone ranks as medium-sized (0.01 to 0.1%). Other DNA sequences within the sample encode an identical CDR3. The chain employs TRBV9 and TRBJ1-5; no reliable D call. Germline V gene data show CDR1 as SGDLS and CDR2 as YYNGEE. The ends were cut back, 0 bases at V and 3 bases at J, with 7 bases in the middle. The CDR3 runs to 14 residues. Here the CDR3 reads CASSVDGSNQPQHF. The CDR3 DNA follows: TGTGCCAGCAGCGTAGACGGCTCCAATCAGCCCCAGCATTTT.

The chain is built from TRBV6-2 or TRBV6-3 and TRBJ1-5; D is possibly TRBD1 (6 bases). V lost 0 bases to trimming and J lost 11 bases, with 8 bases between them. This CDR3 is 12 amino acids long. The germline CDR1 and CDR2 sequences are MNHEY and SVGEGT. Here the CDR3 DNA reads TGTGCCAGCAGTTACTCGAGGGGGTCCCAGCATTTT. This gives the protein CASSYSRGSQHF.